Given below is one T cell receptor (beta chain) in context. Its antigen is still unknown. The data were produced by immunoSEQ multiplex PCR, yet TCRdb's version contains in-frame clones alone and is incomplete. Altogether under 200,000 clones are present, around nine tenths being singletons, with the ten largest covering 3.6%. CDR1 is MDHEN and CDR2 is SYDVKM in the germline V gene. The CDR3 spans 15 residues. The V end was cut by 5 bases, the J end by 7 bases, with 20 bases between. The sample originates from a study of T cell responses to AZD1222 COVID-19 vaccine. Study results and limitations: Targets within unmutated variant regions were reportedly found for nearly half of spike-specific TCRs. No day 14 peak samples; only post-peak repertoires were characterized.

This clonotype originated in an adult who received the MenACWY meningococcal vaccine as a control. Sample: peripheral blood, taken 28 days after the second dose of the MenACWY control vaccine. The V and J genes are TRBV28 and TRBJ1-1; D is possibly TRBD1 (5 bases). The DNA of the CDR3 is TGTGCCAGCAGTCTCTCCGTGGCAGGGAGGGTTGAAGCTTTCTTT. Translated, it gives CASSLSVAGRVEAFF. Complete variable domain (other parts from reference TRBV28 and TRBJ1-1): DVKVTQSSRYLVKRTGEKVFLECVQDMDHENMFWYRQDPGLGLRLIYFSYDVKMKEKGDIPEGYSVSREKKERFSLILESASTNQTSMYLCASSLSVAGRVEAFFGQGTRLTVV.